Listed below are T cell receptor beta chains from one sample, sequenced in a study of Ad26.COV2.S vaccination and SARS-CoV-2 variants. TCRdb keeps only in-frame clones here, not all; method: immunoSEQ multiplex PCR. The top ten clones hold 1.5% to 2% of a sample with some 410,000 clones, over 80% of them seen once. Here the sequenced sample was peripheral blood, taken in a trial of Ad26.COV2.S vaccine versus placebo. The receptors derive from a person aged 18-65 years who received the Ad26.COV2.S COVID-19 vaccine or a placebo. Both conserved end residues are part of each CDR3. The order of the fields is clone size, V gene, CDR3 protein. Clone size is stated in some rows and not others, as once, few, many or a class when expanded.

clone size: -; V gene: TRBV10-3; CDR3 protein: CAISEFRDGNTEAFF
clone size: -; V gene: TRBV27; CDR3 protein: CASRAAGGFYEQYF
clone size: -; V gene: TRBV7-8; CDR3 protein: CASRTRGQGSEQYF
clone size: -; V gene: TRBV28; CDR3 protein: CASSFIPGGDEKLFF
clone size: -; V gene: TRBV11-2; CDR3 protein: CASSSRQGGTGELFF
clone size: -; V gene: TRBV7-8; CDR3 protein: CASSQDTGLYGYTF
clone size: -; V gene: TRBV3-1/TRBV3-2; CDR3 protein: CASSQAQTDNNYGYTF
clone size: -; V gene: TRBV2; CDR3 protein: CASSPGTLDQETQYF
clone size: -; V gene: TRBV11-2; CDR3 protein: CASSSRFRGAGYEQYF
clone size: -; V gene: TRBV6-5; CDR3 protein: CASSYSTGTSYEQYF
clone size: -; V gene: TRBV5-5; CDR3 protein: CASSPLGILANTGELFF
clone size: -; V gene: TRBV7-2; CDR3 protein: CASSPLAGTGENIQYF
clone size: -; V gene: TRBV24-1; CDR3 protein: CATSDFRDEQFF
clone size: -; V gene: TRBV2; CDR3 protein: CASSEGQQTQYF
clone size: -; V gene: TRBV7-2; CDR3 protein: CASSGSGGASDTQYF
clone size: -; V gene: TRBV28; CDR3 protein: CASSFPIGDRGVYEQYF
clone size: few; V gene: TRBV4-3; CDR3 protein: CASSQEGGTGANVLTF
clone size: -; V gene: TRBV5-1; CDR3 protein: CASSLGGGTEAFF
clone size: -; V gene: TRBV5-6; CDR3 protein: CASNRGGDRNTEAFF
clone size: -; V gene: TRBV4-3; CDR3 protein: CASSQDSFRAYGYTF
clone size: -; V gene: TRBV30; CDR3 protein: CAWGGLGQPQHF
clone size: -; V gene: TRBV6-5; CDR3 protein: CASSYRGEMGRDTQYF
clone size: once; V gene: TRBV15; CDR3 protein: CATSRAVGQGTGSGANVLTF